This passage covers 19 T cell receptor beta chains from one sample sequenced in a study of cytomegalovirus exposure and HLA in healthy donors. With 60 Vbeta and 13 Jbeta primers, the PCR was carried out. TCRdb's copy holds only in-frame clones and misses some; the assay was immunoSEQ multiplex PCR. The table lists under 200,000 clones, roughly 75% of them singletons. The material sequenced was PBMCs. The receptors originated from a female donor in good health and CMV-seronegative.

V is TRBV7-8 and J is TRBJ1-1, with 7 bases fitting TRBD1. CDR1 SGHVS and CDR2 FQNEAQ come from the germline V gene. This CDR3 has 13 amino acids. The V segment lost 3 bases and the J segment 5 bases; nucleotides outside the gene matches: 3. The CDR3 sequence is CASSLTGYTEAFF. The CDR3 DNA is TGTGCCAGCAGCTTGACAGGGTATACTGAAGCTTTCTTT.

V usage is TRBV18 and J usage is TRBJ1-1; D ambiguous. Germline assignment: CDR1 KGHSH and CDR2 LQKENI. The ends were cut back, 2 bases at V and 6 bases at J, with 10 bases in the middle. The CDR3 sequence is 13 residues long. This chain's CDR3 is CASSPGAAAEAFF. The CDR3 nucleotides read TGTGCCAGCTCACCAGGTGCTGCGGCTGAAGCTTTCTTT.

This sequence joins TRBV7-8 and TRBJ2-3; 11 bases are a match to TRBD1. Germline V gene lookup returns CDR1 SGHVS and CDR2 FQNEAQ. The CDR3 is made up of 17 amino acids. Trimming at V came to 0 bases and at J to 2 bases, leaving 4 bases not matched to a gene. The CDR3 DNA reads as TGTGCCAGCAGCTTAGCGTTAGGACAGGGGGCCACAGATACGCAGTATTTT. Protein product: CASSLALGQGATDTQYF.

The chain joins TRBV14 to TRBJ2-1; TRBD2 matches 9 bases. CDR3 length: 17 residues. Germline assignment: CDR1 SGHDN and CDR2 FVKESK. V lost 1 base, J lost 4 bases, and 8 bases stayed unmatched. The CDR3 is CASSQGRRGGYYNEQFF. In nucleotides, the CDR3 is TGTGCCAGCAGCCAAGGACGGCGGGGGGGCTATTACAATGAGCAGTTCTTC.

The chain combines TRBV7-9 with TRBJ2-7; D is uncertain. Germline values: CDR1 SEHNR, CDR2 FQNEAQ (reference sequence). V dropped 5 bases and J dropped 1 base, with 6 bases sitting between them. CDR3 size: 12 residues. The CDR3, as DNA: TGTGCCAGCAGCCCTCTTTCCTACGAGCAGTACTTC. It is translated as CASSPLSYEQYF. The complete variable domain, with remaining parts taken from reference TRBV7-9 and TRBJ2-7, reads DTGVSQNPRHKITKRGQNVTFRCDPISEHNRLYWYRQTLGQGPEFLTYFQNEAQLEKSRLLSDRFSAERPKGSFSTLEIQRTEQGDSAMYLCASSPLSYEQYFGPGTRLTVT.

The rearrangement joins TRBV9 to TRBJ2-2; 7 bases map to TRBD1. The CDR3 length is 18 residues. V gave up 3 bases and J gave up 0 bases; unmatched junction bases: 11. CDR1 and CDR2 (germline): SGDLS, YYNGEE. CDR3 sequence (DNA): TGTGCCAGCAGCGAGGGGACAGCTCCATCCGCGAACACCGGGGAGCTGTTTTTT. It codes for CASSEGTAPSANTGELFF. Combining the CDR3 with reference TRBV9 and TRBJ2-2 gives the whole variable domain DSGVTQTPKHLITATGQRVTLRCSPRSGDLSVYWYQQSLDQGLQFLIQYYNGEERAKGNILERFSAQQFPDLHSELNLSSLELGDSALYFCASSEGTAPSANTGELFFGEGSRLTVL.

The rearrangement uses TRBV7-8 and TRBJ2-5; 10 bases are shared with TRBD2. Judging by the DNA end, TRBJ2-7 fits better; the J call may be wrong. This CDR3 is built from 14 residues. The V gene's germline CDR1 is SGHVS and CDR2 FQNEAQ. The CDR3: CASIQREGGSEQYF. The CDR3 nucleotides are TGTGCCAGCATACAGCGGGAGGGCGGGTCCGAGCAGTACTTC.

A single count supports this clone. The chain is built from TRBV18 and TRBJ1-4; 8 nucleotides match TRBD1. Germline CDR1 KGHSH, CDR2 LQKENI. The V gene end was trimmed by 4 bases and the J gene end by 6 bases; junction bases not matched to a gene: 1. This CDR3 contains 13 residues. DNA for the CDR3: TGTGCCAGCTCACGGGACAGGCATGAAAAACTGTTTTTT. Translating gives CASSRDRHEKLFF.

The chain links TRBV2 to TRBJ1-1, with TRBD1 as a possible D gene (5 bases). CDR1 is SNHLY, CDR2 FYNNEI, per germline. Deletions cut 5 bases from V and 1 base from J, with 8 bases between. CDR3 length: 13 amino acids. CDR3 loop: CASSRGRNTEAFF. CDR3 sequence (DNA): TGTGCCAGCAGTCGGGGGAGGAACACTGAAGCTTTCTTT.

The CDR3 DNA reads as TGTGCCAGCAGCTTAGCTTACAGGGGGCAAGGCTACACCTTC. This codes for CASSLAYRGQGYTF. This chain links TRBV7-2 with TRBJ1-2; 9 positions match TRBD1. This CDR3 contains 14 residues. V was pared by 0 bases and J by 8 bases, with 4 bases of the junction left unmatched. Germline V gene sequence: CDR1 SGHTA, CDR2 FQGNSA.

The chain links TRBV27 to TRBJ1-5, with 7 bases aligning to TRBD1. Per the germline V gene, CDR1 is MNHEY and CDR2 is SMNVEV (reference sequence). V shed 0 bases and J 0 bases; nucleotides not matched to a gene: 11. The CDR3 totals 19 residues. This chain's CDR3 is CASSLSPWDRYLSNQPQHF. The CDR3 DNA sequence: TGTGCCAGCAGTTTATCGCCCTGGGACAGATATCTTAGCAATCAGCCCCAGCATTTT.

This clone was counted only a few times. The chain links TRBV2 to TRBJ2-7; 9 bases are a match to TRBD2. The CDR3 runs 18 residues. Germline V CDR1 and CDR2: SNHLY, FYNNEI. Losses at the gene ends were 5 bases for V and 0 bases for J; bases not matched to a gene: 14. CDR3 amino acids: CASSIRGTSGYSSYEQYF. CDR3 nucleotide sequence: TGTGCCAGCAGTATCCGGGGAACTAGCGGGTACAGCTCCTACGAGCAGTACTTC.

The chain is built from TRBV7-3 and TRBJ2-2, with D perhaps matching TRBD1 (6 bases). The germline CDR1 and CDR2 sequences are SGHTA and FQGTGA. V dropped 5 bases and J dropped 1 base, with 14 bases sitting between them. The CDR3 runs to 16 residues. As DNA, the CDR3 is TGTGCCAGCAGCATGGACAGAGCCATGAACACCGGGGAGCTGTTTTTT. As protein: CASSMDRAMNTGELFF.

The rearrangement links TRBV19 to TRBJ2-7; possibly TRBD2 for D (6 bases). The CDR3 is 14 residues long. The ends were cut back, 7 bases at V and 4 bases at J, with 17 bases in the middle. Germline CDR1 and CDR2: LNHDA and SQIVND (reference sequence). Written as DNA, the CDR3 is TGTGCCAGTACCCCGGGGAGGAGTGGGTACGAGCAGTACTTC. The encoded protein is CASTPGRSGYEQYF.

Of note for this clone: The same CDR3 is also encoded by other DNA sequences in this sample. The rearrangement joins TRBV6-5 to TRBJ2-1; the D gene is possibly TRBD2 (5 bases). The germline V and J ends were trimmed by 6 bases and 6 bases, with 12 bases remaining between them. Germline CDR1 is MNHEY and CDR2 is SVGAGI. The CDR3 is 13 residues long. CDR3 coding DNA: TGTGCCAGCAGCTACCCCCGGGGCAATGAGCAGTTCTTC. Amino acid sequence: CASSYPRGNEQFF.

In its sample, this clone was seen once. The chain has TRBV19 and TRBJ2-7, with 14 bases matching TRBD2. Trimming cost V 1 base and J 5 bases; bases outside gene matches: 10. The V gene's germline CDR1 is LNHDA and CDR2 SQIVND (reference sequence). The CDR3 runs to 18 residues. The CDR3 loop reads CASSIAPRTSGRSNEQYF. For the CDR3, the DNA is TGTGCCAGTAGTATAGCCCCTCGGACTAGCGGGAGGAGCAACGAGCAGTACTTC.

The V gene is TRBV2, the J gene TRBJ2-4; possible D gene TRBD2, 6 bases. The CDR3 consists of 15 residues. Germline-derived CDR1 and CDR2 are SNHLY and FYNNEI. The V and J ends lost 2 bases and 6 bases respectively, with 14 bases between them. The DNA for the CDR3 is TGTGCCAGCAGTGAAAAGAGGGTGGGGGGAAACATTCAGTACTTC. As protein: CASSEKRVGGNIQYF.

The J gene is TRBJ2-7, the V gene TRBV27; 7 positions agree with TRBD2. J was trimmed by 1 base and V by 7 bases; bases with no gene match: 10. This CDR3 is built from 15 residues. The V gene's germline CDR1 is MNHEY and CDR2 SMNVEV (reference sequence). CDR3 nucleotides: TGTGCCAGCACGGGTCGCGGGGGATCATCCTACGAGCAGTACTTC. Its translation is CASTGRGGSSYEQYF.

The chain has TRBV4-3 and TRBJ1-6; D unresolved. Germline CDR1 and CDR2: LGHNA and YSLEER. The CDR3 covers 18 residues. Trimming cost V 0 bases and J 0 bases, with 12 bases left between them. CDR3 in DNA: TGCGCCAGCAGCCAAGAAGAGGTGCGGAGCTCCTATAATTCACCCCTCCACTTT. Residues: CASSQEEVRSSYNSPLHF.